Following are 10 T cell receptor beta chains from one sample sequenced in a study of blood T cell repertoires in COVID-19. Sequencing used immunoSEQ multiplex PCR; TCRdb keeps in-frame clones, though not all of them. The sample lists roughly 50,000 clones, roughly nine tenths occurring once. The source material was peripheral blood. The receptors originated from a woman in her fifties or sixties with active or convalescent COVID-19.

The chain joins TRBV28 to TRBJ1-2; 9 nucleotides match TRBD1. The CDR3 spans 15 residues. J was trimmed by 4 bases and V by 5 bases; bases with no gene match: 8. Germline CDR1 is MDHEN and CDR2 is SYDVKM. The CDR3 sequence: CASSPGTGFTYGYTF. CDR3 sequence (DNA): TGTGCCAGCAGTCCAGGGACAGGGTTTACCTATGGCTACACCTTC.

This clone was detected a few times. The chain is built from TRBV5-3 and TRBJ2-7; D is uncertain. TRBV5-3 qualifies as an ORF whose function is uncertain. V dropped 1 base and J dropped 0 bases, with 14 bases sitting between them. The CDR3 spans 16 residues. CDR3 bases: TGTGCCAGAAGCTTGTGTAAAAACCGGAGCTCCTACGAGCAGTACTTC. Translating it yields CARSLCKNRSSYEQYF.

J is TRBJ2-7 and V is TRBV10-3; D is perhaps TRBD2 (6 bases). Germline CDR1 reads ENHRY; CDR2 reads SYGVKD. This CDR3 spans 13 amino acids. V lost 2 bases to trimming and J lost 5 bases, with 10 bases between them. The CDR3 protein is CAISEGGLDEQYF. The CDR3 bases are TGTGCCATCAGTGAGGGGGGGTTGGACGAGCAGTACTTC.

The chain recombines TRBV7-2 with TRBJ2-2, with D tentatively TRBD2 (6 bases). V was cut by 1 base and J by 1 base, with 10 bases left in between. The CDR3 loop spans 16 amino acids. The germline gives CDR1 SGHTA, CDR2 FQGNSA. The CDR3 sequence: CASSLVAGLNTGELFF. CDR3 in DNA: TGTGCCAGCAGCTTAGTTGCGGGGTTGAACACCGGGGAGCTGTTTTTT.

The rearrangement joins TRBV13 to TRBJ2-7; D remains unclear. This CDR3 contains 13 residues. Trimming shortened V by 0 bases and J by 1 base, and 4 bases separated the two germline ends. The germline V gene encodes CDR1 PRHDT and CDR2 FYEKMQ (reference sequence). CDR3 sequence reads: CASSLGGSYEQYF. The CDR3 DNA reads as TGTGCCAGCAGCTTAGGCGGGTCCTACGAGCAGTACTTC.

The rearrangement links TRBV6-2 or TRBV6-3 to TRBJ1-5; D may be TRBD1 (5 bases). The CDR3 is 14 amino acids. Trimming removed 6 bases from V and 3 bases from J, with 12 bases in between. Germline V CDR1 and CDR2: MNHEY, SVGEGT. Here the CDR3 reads CASSPGHLNQPQHF. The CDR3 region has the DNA TGTGCCAGCAGCCCAGGACATCTCAATCAGCCCCAGCATTTT.

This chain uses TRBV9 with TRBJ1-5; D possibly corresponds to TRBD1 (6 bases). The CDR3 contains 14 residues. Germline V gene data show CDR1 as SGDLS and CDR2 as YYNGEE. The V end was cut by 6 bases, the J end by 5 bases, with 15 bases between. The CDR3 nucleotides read TGTGCCAGCAACCCAGGGGTGGACGATCAGCCCCAGCATTTT. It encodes CASNPGVDDQPQHF.

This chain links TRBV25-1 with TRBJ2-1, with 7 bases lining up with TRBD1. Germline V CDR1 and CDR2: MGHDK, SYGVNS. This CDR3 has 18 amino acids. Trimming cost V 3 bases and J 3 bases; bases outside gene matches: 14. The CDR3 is CASSDYLGKGAGYNEQFF. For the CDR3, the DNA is TGTGCCAGCAGTGATTACCTCGGGAAGGGGGCTGGCTACAATGAGCAGTTCTTC.

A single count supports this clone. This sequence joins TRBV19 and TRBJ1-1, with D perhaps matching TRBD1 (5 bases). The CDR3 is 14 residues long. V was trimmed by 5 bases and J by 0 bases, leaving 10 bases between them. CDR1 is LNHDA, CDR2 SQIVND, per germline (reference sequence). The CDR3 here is CASSLQQVNTEAFF. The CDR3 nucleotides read TGTGCCAGTAGTTTACAACAGGTGAACACTGAAGCTTTCTTT.

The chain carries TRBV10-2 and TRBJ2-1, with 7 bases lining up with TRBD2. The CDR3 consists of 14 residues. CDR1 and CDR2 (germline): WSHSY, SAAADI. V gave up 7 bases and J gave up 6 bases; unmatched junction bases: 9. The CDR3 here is CASNGGGSPNEQFF. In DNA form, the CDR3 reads TGCGCCAGCAACGGCGGGGGATCCCCCAATGAGCAGTTCTTC.